This TCR beta chain was recorded in a study of cytomegalovirus exposure and HLA in healthy donors. Whole-study findings and limits: A missense variant in DCLRE1C was later tied to TCR beta V- and J-gene trimming. In a later analysis, CMV-associated beta chains were mostly HLA-associated, it appeared.

V was clipped by 1 base and J by 6 bases, with 19 bases between them. Germline loops: CDR1 SGHTA, CDR2 FQGNSA. The length of the CDR3 is 16 residues. The study ran its PCR with 60 Vbeta and 13 Jbeta primers. Sequenced by immunoSEQ multiplex PCR; TCRdb stores in-frame clones only, minus some. The profile shows about 99,000 clones, over 60% of them singletons. As concerns this clone: Its antigen remains unknown.

The chain recombines TRBV7-2 with TRBJ2-7; a weak D match, TRBD2 (6 bases). The receptor comes from a man between 60 and 75 years old in good health and CMV-seropositive. Material for sequencing was PBMCs. CDR3 loop: CASSLVPGTGPAEQYF. CDR3 bases: TGTGCCAGCAGCTTAGTGCCGGGGACTGGGCCCGCCGAGCAGTACTTC.